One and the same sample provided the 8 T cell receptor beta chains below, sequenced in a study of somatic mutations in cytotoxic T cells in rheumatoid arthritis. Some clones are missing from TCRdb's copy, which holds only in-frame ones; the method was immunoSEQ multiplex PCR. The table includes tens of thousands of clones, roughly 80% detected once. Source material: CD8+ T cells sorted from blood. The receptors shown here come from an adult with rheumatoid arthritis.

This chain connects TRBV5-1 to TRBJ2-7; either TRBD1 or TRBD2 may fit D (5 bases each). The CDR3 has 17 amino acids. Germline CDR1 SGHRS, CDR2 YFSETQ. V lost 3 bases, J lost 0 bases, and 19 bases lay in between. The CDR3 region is CASSSSRGHTNSYEQYF. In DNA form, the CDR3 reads TGCGCCAGCAGCTCGAGCCGGGGCCACACGAACTCCTACGAGCAGTACTTC.

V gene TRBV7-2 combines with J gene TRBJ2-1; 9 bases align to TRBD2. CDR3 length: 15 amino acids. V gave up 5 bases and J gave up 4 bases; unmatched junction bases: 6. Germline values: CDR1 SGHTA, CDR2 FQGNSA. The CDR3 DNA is TGTGCCAGCAGCGATTTAGCGGGGGTGTACAATGAGCAGTTCTTC. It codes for CASSDLAGVYNEQFF.

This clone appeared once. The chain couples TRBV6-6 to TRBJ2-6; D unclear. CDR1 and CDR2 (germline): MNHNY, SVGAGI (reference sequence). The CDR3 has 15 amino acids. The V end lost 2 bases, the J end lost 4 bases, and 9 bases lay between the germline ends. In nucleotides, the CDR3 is TGTGCCAGCAGTTACGAACCGGCAGGGGCCAACGTCCTGACTTTC. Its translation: CASSYEPAGANVLTF.

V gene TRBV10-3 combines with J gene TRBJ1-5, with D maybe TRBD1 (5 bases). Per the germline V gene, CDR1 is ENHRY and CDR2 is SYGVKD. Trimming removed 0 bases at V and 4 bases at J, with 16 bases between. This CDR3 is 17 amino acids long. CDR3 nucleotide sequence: TGTGCCATCAGTGAGTCGATAACCGGGGCGGGGAATCAGCCCCAGCATTTT. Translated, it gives CAISESITGAGNQPQHF.

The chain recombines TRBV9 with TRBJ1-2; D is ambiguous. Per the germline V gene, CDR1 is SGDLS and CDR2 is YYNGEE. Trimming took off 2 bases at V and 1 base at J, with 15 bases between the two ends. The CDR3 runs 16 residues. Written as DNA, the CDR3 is TGTGCCAGCAGCGTCCTGGCAGGAGGTATTAACTATGGCTACACCTTC. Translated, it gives CASSVLAGGINYGYTF.

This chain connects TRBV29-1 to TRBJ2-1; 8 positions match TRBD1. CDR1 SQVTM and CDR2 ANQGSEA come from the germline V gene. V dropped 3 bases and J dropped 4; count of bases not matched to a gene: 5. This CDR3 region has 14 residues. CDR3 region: CSVEDRDRYNEQFF. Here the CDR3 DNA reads TGCAGCGTTGAGGACCGGGACAGGTACAATGAGCAGTTCTTC.

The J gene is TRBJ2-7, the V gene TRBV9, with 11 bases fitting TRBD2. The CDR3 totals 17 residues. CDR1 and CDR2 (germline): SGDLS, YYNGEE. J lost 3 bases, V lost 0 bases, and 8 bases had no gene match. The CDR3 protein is CASSVAASGRPNYEQYF. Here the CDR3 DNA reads TGTGCCAGCAGCGTAGCGGCTAGCGGGAGGCCCAACTACGAGCAGTACTTC.

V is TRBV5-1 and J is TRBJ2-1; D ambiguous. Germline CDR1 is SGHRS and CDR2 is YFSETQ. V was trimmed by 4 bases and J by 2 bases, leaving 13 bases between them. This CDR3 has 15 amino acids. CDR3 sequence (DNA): TGCGCCAGCAGCCCCCCTCGCGGTACCTACAATGAGCAGTTCTTC. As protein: CASSPPRGTYNEQFF.